This T cell receptor beta chain was retrieved from a study of cytotoxic CD8 clonotypes in ibrutinib-treated CLL. About 1.9 micrograms of genomic DNA (from cryopreserved PBMCs) were used for TCR beta libraries. Produced via immunoSEQ multiplex PCR; TCRdb's table is partial and in-frame only. This table holds some 150,000 clones, about 70% found once. V lost 5 bases and J 5 bases, leaving 9 bases between the germline ends. Per the germline V gene, CDR1 is MNHEY and CDR2 is SMNVEV (reference sequence). The CDR3 is 12 residues long. This clonotype originated in a human donor with chronic lymphocytic leukemia. The gene calls are TRBV27 and TRBJ2-5; D call uncertain. Specimen: PBMCs, collected after 24 months of ibrutinib treatment. CDR3 sequence reads: CASSGPRETQYF. The CDR3 DNA reads as TGTGCCAGCAGTGGCCCCCGGGAGACCCAGTACTTC.